The 25 T cell receptor beta chains below all came from one sample that was sequenced in a study of memory CD4+ T cells and cytomegalovirus serostatus. Single viable CD3+CD4+CD8-CD45RO+ cells were sorted as the memory CD4+ T cells. The data were produced by immunoSEQ multiplex PCR, yet TCRdb's version contains in-frame clones alone and is incomplete. The sample has some 44,000 clones; less than 85% are singletons. Sequencing input: memory CD4+ T cells from blood. Receptors originate from an adult in good health and CMV-seronegative.

The chain carries TRBV18 and TRBJ2-6; 9 bases match TRBD1. Germline V lookup: CDR1 KGHSH, CDR2 LQKENI. The CDR3 length is 20 residues. Losses at the gene ends were 2 bases for V and 1 base for J; bases not matched to a gene: 12. This chain's CDR3 is CASSPIQQGARGSGANVLTF. The CDR3 region has the DNA TGTGCCAGCTCACCAATACAACAGGGGGCTCGTGGTTCTGGGGCCAACGTCCTGACTTTC.

The V and J genes are TRBV5-6 and TRBJ1-5; D perhaps matches TRBD1 (5 bases). Germline V lookup: CDR1 SGHDT, CDR2 YYEEEE. Deletions cut 0 bases from V and 0 bases from J, with 7 bases between. The CDR3 loop spans 15 amino acids. CDR3 protein: CASSLAGSSNQPQHF. As DNA, the CDR3 is TGTGCCAGCAGCTTGGCAGGGAGTAGCAATCAGCCCCAGCATTTT.

This clone was observed a handful of times. The gene calls are TRBV11-3 and TRBJ1-3, with TRBD1 matching 8 bases. Losses at the gene ends were 1 base for V and 2 bases for J; bases not matched to a gene: 7. The CDR3 is 17 residues long. Germline V gene sequence: CDR1 SGHNT, CDR2 YENEEA. The CDR3: CASSLVGGRGPGNTIYF. DNA for the CDR3: TGTGCCAGCAGCTTAGTTGGCGGCAGGGGGCCTGGAAACACCATATATTTT.

The CDR3 here is CASSAGSGQPQHF. CDR3 in DNA: TGTGCCAGCAGTGCGGGGAGCGGACAGCCCCAGCATTTT. V gene TRBV2 combines with J gene TRBJ1-5; the D is unclear. V shed 4 bases and J shed 7 bases, with 11 bases lying between them. The CDR3 sequence is 13 residues long. In germline, CDR1 is SNHLY, CDR2 FYNNEI. The full variable domain, rest sourced from reference TRBV2 and TRBJ1-5, is EPEVTQTPSHQVTQMGQEVILRCVPISNHLYFYWYRQILGQKVEFLVSFYNNEISEKSEIFDDQFSVERPDGSNFTLKIRSTKLEDSAMYFCASSAGSGQPQHFGDGTRLSIL.

The chain combines TRBV6-5 with TRBJ1-1; 9 bases align to TRBD1. Germline values: CDR1 MNHEY, CDR2 SVGAGI. This CDR3 is 14 amino acids long. The trim removed 5 bases at V and 5 bases at J, leaving 6 bases unmatched. This chain's CDR3 is CASSNAGQGTEAFF. CDR3 sequence (DNA): TGTGCCAGCAGTAACGCGGGACAGGGTACTGAAGCTTTCTTT.

The chain couples TRBV4-1 to TRBJ1-4, with 11 bases aligning to TRBD1. CDR1 is MGHRA, CDR2 YSYEKL, per germline. This CDR3 spans 15 amino acids. V lost 1 base, J lost 7 bases, and 2 bases stayed unmatched. The DNA of the CDR3 is TGCGCCAGCAGCCAAGTTGGGACAGGGGGTGAAAAACTGTTTTTT. Its translation: CASSQVGTGGEKLFF.

The rearrangement uses TRBV5-4 and TRBJ1-1; TRBD1 might be the D (6 bases). The CDR3 is made up of 16 amino acids. Germline V gene data show CDR1 as SGHNT and CDR2 as YYREEE (reference sequence). Trimming cost V 2 bases and J 0 bases, with 14 bases left between them. The CDR3: CASSLGRDKLNTEAFF. The CDR3 region has the DNA TGTGCCAGCAGCTTAGGTAGGGACAAACTGAACACTGAAGCTTTCTTT.

The chain links TRBV2 to TRBJ2-5, with TRBD1 identical over 7 bases. This CDR3 is built from 12 residues. CDR1 is SNHLY and CDR2 is FYNNEI in the germline V gene. The trim removed 10 bases at V and 2 bases at J, leaving 4 bases unmatched. The CDR3 DNA follows: TGTGCCAACCGGGACAGACAAGAGACCCAGTACTTC. Protein product: CANRDRQETQYF.

This clone is a singleton in its sample. This rearrangement joins TRBV5-4 to TRBJ1-6; perhaps TRBD1 as D (5 bases). The CDR3 is made up of 16 amino acids. The germline V gene encodes CDR1 SGHNT and CDR2 YYREEE (reference sequence). V shed 0 bases and J shed 5 bases, with 12 bases lying between them. The CDR3 DNA follows: TGTGCCAGCAGCTTGGCCAAGAAGGGGAATAATTCACCCCTCCACTTT. Translation gives CASSLAKKGNNSPLHF.

The J gene is TRBJ2-7, the V gene TRBV7-2; 13 bases are a match to TRBD2. The CDR3 loop spans 17 amino acids. V gave up 0 bases and J gave up 2 bases; unmatched junction bases: 4. Germline V gives CDR1 SGHTA, CDR2 FQGNSA. The CDR3 region has the DNA TGTGCCAGCAGCTTAGCCAGGACTAGCGGGGGAACCTACGAGCAGTACTTC. Protein: CASSLARTSGGTYEQYF.

J is TRBJ2-2 and V is TRBV12-5; TRBD1 agrees at 12 bases. This CDR3 comprises 16 residues. V was pared by 6 bases and J by 4 bases, with 6 bases of the junction left unmatched. The germline V gene has CDR1 LGHNT and CDR2 FRNRAP. CDR3 residues: CASGQGQGAFTGELFF. The CDR3 bases are TGTGCTAGTGGCCAGGGACAGGGGGCGTTCACCGGGGAGCTGTTTTTT.

In its sample, this clone was seen a few times. CDR3 loop: CAWSALGQGLGPQHF. The DNA for the CDR3 is TGTGCCTGGAGTGCCCTAGGACAGGGGCTCGGGCCCCAGCATTTT. The chain joins TRBV30 to TRBJ1-5, with 9 bases aligning to TRBD1. CDR3 length equals 15 residues. CDR1 and CDR2 from the germline V gene are GTSNPN and SVGIG (reference sequence). V trimming: 1 base; J trimming: 9 bases; junction bases outside the gene matches: 10.

The chain carries TRBV5-6 and TRBJ2-5, with D perhaps TRBD2 (5 bases). The germline V gene encodes CDR1 SGHDT and CDR2 YYEEEE. The CDR3 has 12 residues. Trimming took 5 bases from V and 4 from J, leaving 9 bases between them. CDR3: CASSAGVETQYF. The CDR3 DNA sequence: TGTGCCAGCAGTGCGGGTGTAGAGACCCAGTACTTC.

The chain carries TRBV19 and TRBJ1-5; tentatively, D is TRBD1 (5 bases). Trimming pared 4 bases from V and 0 bases from J, leaving 10 bases between. Germline V lookup: CDR1 LNHDA, CDR2 SQIVND (reference sequence). This CDR3 is built from 15 residues. DNA for the CDR3: TGTGCCAGTAGTACGGGACGGTATAGCAATCAGCCCCAGCATTTT. Translation gives CASSTGRYSNQPQHF.

The chain couples TRBV6-1 to TRBJ2-7; D gene unclear. Per the germline V gene, CDR1 is MNHNS and CDR2 is SASEGT. The germline V and J ends were trimmed by 2 bases and 7 bases, with 9 bases remaining between them. CDR3 size: 12 residues. CDR3 nucleotide sequence: TGTGCCAGCAGTGAAAACCTGGGTGAGCAGTACTTC. As protein: CASSENLGEQYF.

The V call is TRBV5-1, the J call TRBJ1-2, with D unclear. With 4 bases removed from V and 8 bases from J, the gap between germline ends came to 15 bases. The CDR3 runs 13 residues. The V gene's germline CDR1 is SGHRS and CDR2 YFSETQ. CDR3 DNA sequence: TGCGCCAGCAGCCAGCTTCAGTCCTTGGGCTACACCTTC. Translated: CASSQLQSLGYTF. The whole variable domain, remainder taken from reference TRBV5-1 and TRBJ1-2, is KAGVTQTPRYLIKTRGQQVTLSCSPISGHRSVSWYQQTPGQGLQFLFEYFSETQRNKGNFPGRFSGRQFSNSRSEMNVSTLELGDSALYLCASSQLQSLGYTFGSGTRLTVV.

The genes are TRBV7-9 and TRBJ1-2, with 11 nucleotides matching TRBD1. CDR1 is SEHNR and CDR2 is FQNEAQ in the germline V gene (reference sequence). The J segment lost 6 bases and the V segment lost 5 bases, leaving 8 bases of the junction unmatched. CDR3 size: 15 residues. CDR3 bases: TGTGCCAGCAGCCCAGGACAGGGGGCGTTTGATGGCTACACCTTC. Translated, it gives CASSPGQGAFDGYTF.

The chain carries TRBV10-1 and TRBJ1-2, with D possibly being TRBD1 (6 bases). Per the germline V gene, CDR1 is WNHNN and CDR2 is SYGVQD (reference sequence). V lost 10 bases and J 1 base, leaving 22 bases between the germline ends. CDR3 size: 16 residues. CDR3 nucleotide sequence: TGCGCCATCAATGGAGGGGGGAGACAGAATAACTATGGCTACACCTTC. Translating gives CAINGGGRQNNYGYTF.

The chain has TRBV11-2 and TRBJ2-3; maybe TRBD1 (6 bases). Germline loops: CDR1 SGHAT, CDR2 FQNNGV. Trimming took 0 bases from V and 6 from J, leaving 13 bases between them. The CDR3 is 15 amino acids. The CDR3 DNA reads as TGTGCCAGCAGCTTAGACAGGGGCGCAGGGGATACGCAGTATTTT. It specifies CASSLDRGAGDTQYF.

The chain carries TRBV5-6 and TRBJ2-1; TRBD2 matches at 8 bases. Trimming cost V 4 bases and J 10 bases; bases outside gene matches: 7. This CDR3 comprises 13 residues. From germline, CDR1 is SGHDT and CDR2 YYEEEE. CDR3 region: CASSPRLAHEQFF. The CDR3 DNA is TGTGCCAGCAGCCCCAGACTAGCGCACGAGCAGTTCTTC.

This clone has only a few counts. The chain joins TRBV30 to TRBJ1-5; maybe TRBD1 (5 bases). The CDR3 runs to 16 residues. V dropped 2 bases and J dropped 4 bases, with 18 bases sitting between them. Germline V gene data show CDR1 as GTSNPN and CDR2 as SVGIG (reference sequence). CDR3 sequence reads: CAWSPRRGIVNQPQHF. The CDR3 nucleotides read TGTGCCTGGAGTCCTCGAAGGGGCATAGTTAATCAGCCCCAGCATTTT.

This chain connects TRBV19 to TRBJ2-5; 7 nucleotides line up with TRBD2. After removal of 3 bases from V and 1 base from J, the junction contained 5 bases not matched to a gene. There are 15 residues in the CDR3. Germline loops: CDR1 LNHDA, CDR2 SQIVND (reference sequence). CDR3 nucleotide sequence: TGTGCCAGTAGTATTCCGGGACTAACCCAAGAGACCCAGTACTTC. Translation: CASSIPGLTQETQYF. The full variable domain, rest sourced from reference TRBV19 and TRBJ2-5, is DGGITQSPKYLFRKEGQNVTLSCEQNLNHDAMYWYRQDPGQGLRLIYYSQIVNDFQKGDIAEGYSVSREKKESFPLTVTSAQKNPTAFYLCASSIPGLTQETQYFGPGTRLLVL.

The chain links TRBV2 to TRBJ1-6; TRBD1 aligns across 7 bases. CDR1 and CDR2 (germline): SNHLY, FYNNEI. Trimming took 6 bases from V and 10 from J; bases not matched to a gene: 6. The CDR3 spans 13 residues. CDR3 protein: CASSGQAWSPLHF. The DNA for the CDR3 is TGTGCCAGCAGCGGACAGGCTTGGTCACCCCTCCACTTT.

This clone appeared a few times. This chain links TRBV4-2 with TRBJ1-1; 10 bases are a match to TRBD1. J was trimmed by 5 bases and V by 2 bases; bases with no gene match: 5. The germline V gene has CDR1 LGHNA and CDR2 YNFKEQ. The CDR3 consists of 15 residues. The CDR3 is CASSQPGTGVTEAFF. The CDR3 DNA sequence: TGTGCCAGCAGCCAACCCGGGACAGGGGTGACTGAAGCTTTCTTT.

The V call is TRBV19, the J call TRBJ1-4, with TRBD1 matching 7 bases. Losses at the gene ends were 8 bases for V and 0 bases for J; bases not matched to a gene: 3. This CDR3 region has 14 residues. Germline V lookup: CDR1 LNHDA, CDR2 SQIVND (reference sequence). The CDR3 loop is CASSGTATNEKLFF. Here the CDR3 DNA reads TGTGCCAGTTCAGGGACAGCAACTAATGAAAAACTGTTTTTT.